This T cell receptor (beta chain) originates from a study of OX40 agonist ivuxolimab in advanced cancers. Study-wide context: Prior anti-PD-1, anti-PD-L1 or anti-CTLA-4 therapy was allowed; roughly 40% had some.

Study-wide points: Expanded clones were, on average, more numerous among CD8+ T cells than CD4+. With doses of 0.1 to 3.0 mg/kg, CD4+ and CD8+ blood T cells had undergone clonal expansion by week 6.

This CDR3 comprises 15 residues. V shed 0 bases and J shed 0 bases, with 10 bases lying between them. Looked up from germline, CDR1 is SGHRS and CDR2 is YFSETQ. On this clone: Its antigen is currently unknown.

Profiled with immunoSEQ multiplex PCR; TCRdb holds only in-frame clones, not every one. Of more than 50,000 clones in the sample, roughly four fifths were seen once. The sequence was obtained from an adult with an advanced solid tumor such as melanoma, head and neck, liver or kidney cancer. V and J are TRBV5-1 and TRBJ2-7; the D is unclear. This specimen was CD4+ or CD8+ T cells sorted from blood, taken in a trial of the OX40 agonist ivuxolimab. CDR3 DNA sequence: TGCGCCAGCAGCTTGGAGCCAGGCGACTCCTACGAGCAGTACTTC. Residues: CASSLEPGDSYEQYF.